This TCR beta chain was sequenced for a study of cytomegalovirus exposure and HLA in healthy donors. The CDR3 runs to 15 residues. Germline values: CDR1 SGHTA, CDR2 FQGNSA. About this clone: At one of its ends the junction is not consistent with the germline gene, which may arise from a read error.

PCR primers comprised 60 Vbeta and 13 Jbeta primers. Profiling relied on immunoSEQ multiplex PCR, and the TCRdb table lists in-frame clones only, not all of them. The data contain roughly 140,000 clones, about 80% of them singletons. Sequencing was performed on PBMCs. This clonotype originated in a woman aged 60-75 years in good health and CMV-seropositive. The rearrangement links TRBV7-2 to TRBJ1-1; D not resolved. The CDR3 sequence: CANSLAAGLNTEAFF. The CDR3, as DNA: TGTGCCAACAGCTTAGCTGCGGGATTGAACACTGAAGCTTTCTTT.